This T cell receptor beta chain was recorded in a study of blood T cells in healthy people across ages. This clonotype appeared many times. Its antigen is still unknown. Combining a sample-barcoded 5' primer with a J-beta primer mix, a second PCR ran for 7 to 11 cycles. TCRdb itself ran the 5' RACE reads through MiXCR, one entry per CDR3 protein. Of some 670,000 distinct CDR3 sequences listed, roughly half are singletons. V was clipped by 6 bases and J by 9 bases, with 21 bases between them. CDR1 is SEHNR and CDR2 is FQNEAQ in the germline V gene (reference sequence). The CDR3 has 14 amino acids. Study-wide results and limits: The percentage of naive T cells correlated strongly with TCR beta diversity. Getting older went along with TCR beta diversity per million T cells dropping roughly linearly.

The receptor was isolated from a woman older than 75 in good health. J is TRBJ2-7 and V is TRBV7-9; TRBD2 is a possible D gene (7 bases). The sample taken for sequencing was blood. The CDR3 sequence is CASSRIDGGLVQYF. CDR3 coding DNA: TGTGCCAGCAGTCGAATAGACGGGGGGCTAGTGCAGTACTTC. The full variable domain, its missing parts supplied by reference TRBV7-9 and TRBJ2-7, is DTGVSQNPRHKITKRGQNVTFRCDPISEHNRLYWYRQTLGQGPEFLTYFQNEAQLEKSRLLSDRFSAERPKGSFSTLEIQRTEQGDSAMYLCASSRIDGGLVQYFGPGTRLTVT.